This TCR beta chain emerged from a study of human T cells and chemical hapten exposure. Study-wide points: Sensitizing with DPC caused no change in TCRs above 1 in 1000 frequency. Positively correlated with patch test score were the counts of PT1 expanded TCRs.

The time point denotes: patch test 2, 6 weeks after DPC sensitization. Treatment denoted: therapeutic diphenylcyclopropenone sensitization with weekly scalp DPC. The total RNA was obtained from whole blood that was not fractionated. This clonotype was recorded a few times. Its antigen is currently unknown. This CDR3 has 13 residues. The V and J ends lost 3 bases and 4 bases respectively, with 7 bases between them. Germline assignment: CDR1 SNHLY and CDR2 FYNNEI. What the library attached to individual cDNA molecules were unique molecular identifiers. One entry per CDR3 protein results from TCRdb running MiXCR on the RACE reads. The sample yields some 84,000 distinct CDR3 sequences, more than 9% seen once.

The chain links TRBV2 to TRBJ2-4; possibly TRBD1 for D (6 bases). This specimen was whole blood, taken in connection with sensitization to the hapten diphenylcyclopropenone (DPC). This clonotype was obtained from a woman in her forties or fifties with alopecia areata. Some clones in this sample may be carry-over from other donors' samples. This CDR3 is CASSDRGKNIQYF. CDR3 nucleotide sequence: TGTGCCAGCAGTGACAGGGGAAAAAACATTCAGTACTTC.